Listed below are T cell receptor beta chains from one sample, sequenced in a study of cytomegalovirus exposure and HLA in healthy donors. The assay was immunoSEQ multiplex PCR, and TCRdb's table has in-frame clones only and misses some. Here the sample spans hundreds of thousands of clones, about three quarters being singletons. Sequencing was carried out using PBMCs. The receptors stem from a male donor in good health and CMV-seronegative. CDR3s include the opening cysteine and the closing phenylalanine or tryptophan. D genes are given only for firm matches. Clone size appears in some rows only: once, few, many, or a class for an expanded clone.

v_call: TRBV27
j_call: TRBJ1-6
d_call: TRBD1
clone_size: NA
cdr3_nt: TGTGCCAGCAGTTTAGGGGACAGGGGGAACTCACCCCTCCACTTT
cdr3_aa: CASSLGDRGNSPLHF

v_call: TRBV25-1
j_call: TRBJ2-3
d_call: TRBD2
clone_size: NA
cdr3_nt: TGTGCCAGCAGTTCGGCGGGGGGGCGAAGGGGCGCAGATACGCAGTATTTT
cdr3_aa: CASSSAGGRRGADTQYF

v_call: TRBV15
j_call: TRBJ2-5
d_call: NA
clone_size: once
cdr3_nt: TGTGCCACCAGCAGAGATCGATGGACACCTCGGGAGACCCAGTACTTC
cdr3_aa: CATSRDRWTPRETQYF

v_call: TRBV30
j_call: TRBJ1-2
d_call: TRBD1
clone_size: NA
cdr3_nt: TGTGCCAGACAGGGACCTAACTATGGCTACACCTTC
cdr3_aa: CARQGPNYGYTF

v_call: TRBV5-1
j_call: TRBJ1-1
d_call: TRBD1
clone_size: NA
cdr3_nt: TGCGCCAGCAGCTTGGCCCGGGACAGACCTGAAGCTTTCTTT
cdr3_aa: CASSLARDRPEAFF

v_call: TRBV28
j_call: TRBJ1-2
d_call: TRBD1
clone_size: NA
cdr3_nt: TGTGCCAGCAGTTTAATCCAGGGGGATGGCTACACCTTC
cdr3_aa: CASSLIQGDGYTF

v_call: TRBV2
j_call: TRBJ2-1
d_call: NA
clone_size: NA
cdr3_nt: TGTGCCAGCAGTGTTGGAGGGAATGAGCAGTTCTTC
cdr3_aa: CASSVGGNEQFF

v_call: TRBV6-1
j_call: TRBJ2-7
d_call: NA
clone_size: once
cdr3_nt: TGTGCCAGCAGACCGGGACACGGCTACGAGCAGTACTTC
cdr3_aa: CASRPGHGYEQYF

v_call: TRBV5-1
j_call: TRBJ1-1
d_call: TRBD1
clone_size: NA
cdr3_nt: TGCGCCAGCAGCTTGGGCCGGGACAGCAAAACGAACACTGAAGCTTTCTTT
cdr3_aa: CASSLGRDSKTNTEAFF

v_call: TRBV19
j_call: TRBJ2-2
d_call: TRBD1
clone_size: NA
cdr3_nt: TGTGCCAGTAGTGGGACAGGGTATGAGACCGGGGAGCTGTTTTTT
cdr3_aa: CASSGTGYETGELFF

v_call: TRBV6-5
j_call: TRBJ1-2
d_call: NA
clone_size: NA
cdr3_nt: TGTGCCAGCAGTGCGACAGGCTATGGCTACACCTTC
cdr3_aa: CASSATGYGYTF

v_call: TRBV30
j_call: TRBJ2-1
d_call: NA
clone_size: NA
cdr3_nt: TGTGCCTGGAGTGGGAGGGGGGGTAACAATGAGCAGTTCTTC
cdr3_aa: CAWSGRGGNNEQFF

v_call: TRBV5-4
j_call: TRBJ2-7
d_call: NA
clone_size: NA
cdr3_nt: TGTGCCAGCAGCTCTTACGCTAGCTCCTACGAGCAGTACTTC
cdr3_aa: CASSSYASSYEQYF

v_call: TRBV30
j_call: TRBJ1-1
d_call: NA
clone_size: NA
cdr3_nt: TGTGCCTGGACCCACACACTCATCGGGTTTACTGAAGCTTTCTTT
cdr3_aa: CAWTHTLIGFTEAFF

v_call: TRBV29-1
j_call: TRBJ2-3
d_call: NA
clone_size: NA
cdr3_nt: TGCAGCGTCGCGGGGCGGTTCACAGATACGCAGTATTTT
cdr3_aa: CSVAGRFTDTQYF

v_call: TRBV2
j_call: TRBJ2-3
d_call: TRBD1
clone_size: NA
cdr3_nt: TGTGCCAGCAGTGAACCGGGACAGGGTACAGATACGCAGTATTTT
cdr3_aa: CASSEPGQGTDTQYF

v_call: TRBV4-3
j_call: TRBJ1-1
d_call: NA
clone_size: NA
cdr3_nt: TGCGCCAGCAGCCGACTACAGGGCAACACTGAAGCTTTCTTT
cdr3_aa: CASSRLQGNTEAFF

v_call: TRBV28
j_call: TRBJ2-7
d_call: TRBD1
clone_size: NA
cdr3_nt: TGTGCCACCTGGGATCGGACAGGGGGATCCTACGAGCAGTACTTC
cdr3_aa: CATWDRTGGSYEQYF

v_call: TRBV30
j_call: TRBJ2-7
d_call: NA
clone_size: NA
cdr3_nt: TGTGCCTGGAGTTTAGTGCAGCGGGAGCAGTACTTC
cdr3_aa: CAWSLVQREQYF

v_call: TRBV28
j_call: TRBJ2-2
d_call: NA
clone_size: NA
cdr3_nt: TGTGCCAGCATTTCGGGAACCGGGGAGCTGTTTTTT
cdr3_aa: CASISGTGELFF

v_call: TRBV15
j_call: TRBJ1-1
d_call: NA
clone_size: NA
cdr3_nt: TGTGCCACCAGCAGAGATTCTTGGGGGGAGGCTGAAGCTTTCTTT
cdr3_aa: CATSRDSWGEAEAFF

v_call: TRBV6-4
j_call: TRBJ2-3
d_call: TRBD2
clone_size: NA
cdr3_nt: TGTGCCAGCAGTGCGCTAGCGGGGGGAAGCACAGATACGCAGTATTTT
cdr3_aa: CASSALAGGSTDTQYF

v_call: TRBV7-2
j_call: TRBJ2-2
d_call: TRBD1
clone_size: NA
cdr3_nt: TGTGCCAGCAGCTCCCGGACAGGGAGGATTATCGGGGAGCTGTTTTTT
cdr3_aa: CASSSRTGRIIGELFF

v_call: TRBV7-7
j_call: TRBJ2-2
d_call: TRBD1
clone_size: NA
cdr3_nt: TGTGCCAGCAGGAGGGACAGCTCGAACACCGGGGAGCTGTTTTTT
cdr3_aa: CASRRDSSNTGELFF

v_call: TRBV7-7
j_call: TRBJ2-2
d_call: TRBD2
clone_size: NA
cdr3_nt: TGTGCTAGCAGCTTAGACCCTAGCGGCGTCACCGGGGAGCTGTTTTTT
cdr3_aa: CASSLDPSGVTGELFF

v_call: TRBV5-1
j_call: TRBJ1-2
d_call: NA
clone_size: NA
cdr3_nt: TGCGCCAGCAGCACAGGACAGCGACCGGCCTCCGGCTACACCTTC
cdr3_aa: CASSTGQRPASGYTF

v_call: TRBV14
j_call: TRBJ2-1
d_call: TRBD2
clone_size: once
cdr3_nt: TGTGCCAGCAGCCAACTAGCGGGGGCCCTGTTATACAATGAGCAGTTCTTC
cdr3_aa: CASSQLAGALLYNEQFF

v_call: TRBV7-6
j_call: TRBJ2-5
d_call: TRBD1
clone_size: NA
cdr3_nt: TGTGCCAGCAGCCCCCCTCGAAAGGGGGCGCGGGAGACCCAGTACTTC
cdr3_aa: CASSPPRKGARETQYF